The 26 T cell receptor beta chains below were found in one sample sequenced in a study of cytomegalovirus exposure and HLA in healthy donors (dated by TCRdb to the late 2010s). Receptor amplification or capture employed the immunoSEQ multiplex PCR assay. For the multiplex PCR, a mixture combining 60 forward primers for TCR Vbeta segments and 13 reverse primers for TCR Jbeta segments was used. The table comes from immuneACCESS by way of TCRdb, which keeps in-frame sequences with V and J called. Part of the clones is missing from these tables; in studies checked, under half for an unresolved V gene and the rest for unknown reasons. The sample records about 140,000 clones, 80% to 85% of which are singletons. About 1.3% of the sample is held by the ten biggest clonotypes. Sequenced sample: PBMCs. Receptors originate from a female donor in good health and CMV-seronegative.

The rearrangement links TRBV5-1 to TRBJ2-1; D might be TRBD1 (6 bases). The CDR3 contains 13 residues. CDR1 is SGHRS, CDR2 YFSETQ, per germline. Trimming removed 4 bases from V and 4 bases from J, with 9 bases in between. The CDR3: CASSTGQYNEQFF. The CDR3 coding sequence is TGCGCCAGCAGCACTGGACAGTACAATGAGCAGTTCTTC.

This sequence joins TRBV28 and TRBJ1-1, with TRBD1 identical over 7 bases. Trimming took 6 bases from V and 0 from J; bases not matched to a gene: 7. The CDR3 has 15 amino acids. Germline loops: CDR1 MDHEN, CDR2 SYDVKM. CDR3 in DNA: TGTGCCAGCAGGCCTCCGGGACAGTTGAACACTGAAGCTTTCTTT. Translating it yields CASRPPGQLNTEAFF.

J is TRBJ1-1 and V is TRBV7-2, with D unclear. V was trimmed by 3 bases and J by 1 base, leaving 9 bases between them. Germline loops: CDR1 SGHTA, CDR2 FQGNSA. The CDR3 totals 14 residues. The CDR3 sequence: CASSFLAPNTEAFF. In DNA form, the CDR3 reads TGTGCCAGCAGCTTTTTAGCCCCGAACACTGAAGCTTTCTTT.

The genes are TRBV27 and TRBJ2-1, with 10 bases aligning to TRBD1. This CDR3 is built from 15 residues. CDR1 and CDR2 (germline): MNHEY, SMNVEV (reference sequence). The trim removed 5 bases at V and 10 bases at J, leaving 11 bases unmatched. The CDR3 DNA follows: TGTGCCAGCAGTCTAAGCGGGACAGGGGTAGGGGAGCAGTTCTTC. It encodes CASSLSGTGVGEQFF.

The chain is built from TRBV19 and TRBJ1-1, with TRBD1 as a possible D gene (6 bases). This CDR3 is 15 amino acids long. Germline V gene data show CDR1 as LNHDA and CDR2 as SQIVND (reference sequence). V gave up 8 bases and J gave up 0 bases, with 16 bases separating them. CDR3 amino acids: CASAEGGSMNTEAFF. The CDR3 DNA follows: TGTGCCAGTGCTGAAGGGGGTTCAATGAACACTGAAGCTTTCTTT.

Here the CDR3 DNA reads TGCGCCAGCAGAACTAAAAACACCGGGGAGCTGTTTTTT. Its protein product is CASRTKNTGELFF. J is TRBJ2-2 and V is TRBV5-1; D unclear. Germline loops: CDR1 SGHRS, CDR2 YFSETQ. The CDR3 loop spans 13 amino acids. Trimming stripped 5 bases from V and 2 bases from J, with 7 bases between.

The chain joins TRBV18 to TRBJ1-3, with D maybe TRBD1 (6 bases). The V and J ends lost 6 bases and 1 base respectively, with 13 bases between them. Per germline, CDR1 KGHSH and CDR2 LQKENI. The CDR3 totals 15 residues. CDR3 coding DNA: TGTGCCAGCTCCCAATACAGGGATTCTGGAAACACCATATATTTT. Translated: CASSQYRDSGNTIYF.

The rearrangement uses TRBV7-9 and TRBJ1-1, with 7 bases that match TRBD1. The trim removed 4 bases at V and 1 base at J, leaving 3 bases unmatched. The CDR3 sequence is 14 residues long. Germline V gene lookup returns CDR1 SEHNR and CDR2 FQNEAQ (reference sequence). For the CDR3, the DNA is TGTGCCAGCAGCTCCCGGACAGGGAACACTGAAGCTTTCTTT. Amino acids: CASSSRTGNTEAFF.

The chain joins TRBV2 to TRBJ2-1; 7 bases line up with TRBD2. Trimming at V came to 7 bases and at J to 5 bases, leaving 11 bases not matched to a gene. This CDR3 region has 15 residues. Per the germline V gene, CDR1 is SNHLY and CDR2 is FYNNEI. As DNA, the CDR3 is TGTGCCAGCATTCTTCCCGGGGGGATCCACAATGAGCAGTTCTTC. Protein: CASILPGGIHNEQFF.

CDR3 residues: CASSYLAGGLAKNIQYF. The DNA of the CDR3 is TGTGCCAGCAGCTATCTAGCGGGAGGGCTAGCCAAAAACATTCAGTACTTC. V and J are TRBV5-4 and TRBJ2-4; 12 bases are a match to TRBD2. The CDR3 runs to 17 residues. CDR1 is SGHNT and CDR2 is YYREEE in the germline V gene (reference sequence). V lost 3 bases to trimming and J lost 0 bases; unmatched junction nucleotides: 4.

A single count supports this clone. The chain links TRBV5-4 to TRBJ2-3; 9 positions match TRBD1. CDR1 and CDR2 (germline): SGHNT, YYREEE (reference sequence). V dropped 4 bases and J dropped 2; count of bases not matched to a gene: 5. The length of the CDR3 is 15 residues. The CDR3 region has the DNA TGTGCCAGCAGCACGGGACAGGGTAACACAGATACGCAGTATTTT. It translates to CASSTGQGNTDTQYF.

The V and J genes are TRBV6-1 and TRBJ1-1, with no clear D. Trimming pared 1 base from V and 2 bases from J, leaving 11 bases between. This CDR3 has 15 residues. Per germline, CDR1 MNHNS and CDR2 SASEGT. CDR3: CASSEGGMGNTEAFF. The CDR3 coding sequence is TGTGCCAGCAGTGAAGGAGGGATGGGAAACACTGAAGCTTTCTTT.

V and J are TRBV13 and TRBJ2-4; D might be TRBD1 (6 bases). The CDR3 contains 14 residues. Germline loops: CDR1 PRHDT, CDR2 FYEKMQ (reference sequence). V gave up 0 bases and J gave up 3 bases, with 6 bases separating them. CDR3 coding DNA: TGTGCCAGCAGCTTAGGCAGGGGCAAAAACATTCAGTACTTC. This sequence encodes CASSLGRGKNIQYF.

This chain connects TRBV19 to TRBJ2-7; a weak D match, TRBD1 (6 bases). V lost 6 bases and J 5 bases, leaving 23 bases between the germline ends. This CDR3 region has 16 residues. Germline V gene lookup returns CDR1 LNHDA and CDR2 SQIVND (reference sequence). The CDR3 DNA reads as TGTGCCAGTAGCTCTACTGCCGGGACAAGAAGGGACGAGCAGTACTTC. This sequence encodes CASSSTAGTRRDEQYF.

The rearrangement uses TRBV10-3 and TRBJ2-5, with D perhaps TRBD2 (7 bases). The germline CDR1 and CDR2 sequences are ENHRY and SYGVKD. This CDR3 is built from 14 residues. V was clipped by 4 bases and J by 5 bases, with 14 bases between them. Here the CDR3 reads CAISGGGAQETQYF. CDR3 DNA: TGTGCCATCAGTGGTGGGGGGGCGCAGGAGACCCAGTACTTC.

This clone was counted a single time. The V call is TRBV28, the J call TRBJ1-5, with D possibly matching TRBD1 (6 bases). The V gene's germline CDR1 is MDHEN and CDR2 SYDVKM. The V and J ends lost 3 bases and 3 bases respectively, with 12 bases between them. The CDR3 runs 15 residues. The CDR3 DNA sequence: TGTGCCAGCAGTTTCGGCACAGGGCTCAATCAGCCCCAGCATTTT. Translated: CASSFGTGLNQPQHF. Using reference TRBV28 and TRBJ1-5 for the parts outside the CDR3, the full variable domain is DVKVTQSSRYLVKRTGEKVFLECVQDMDHENMFWYRQDPGLGLRLIYFSYDVKMKEKGDIPEGYSVSREKKERFSLILESASTNQTSMYLCASSFGTGLNQPQHFGDGTRLSIL.

This rearrangement joins TRBV7-9 to TRBJ2-3; TRBD2 matches at 9 bases. With V trimmed by 4 bases and J by 0 bases, 5 bases remained unmatched. This CDR3 contains 16 residues. The V gene's germline CDR1 is SEHNR and CDR2 FQNEAQ (reference sequence). The CDR3 DNA follows: TGTGCCAGCAGCTGGGAGACTAGCGGAAGCACAGATACGCAGTATTTT. It yields the protein CASSWETSGSTDTQYF. The variable domain in full, completed from reference TRBV7-9 and TRBJ2-3, reads DTGVSQNPRHKITKRGQNVTFRCDPISEHNRLYWYRQTLGQGPEFLTYFQNEAQLEKSRLLSDRFSAERPKGSFSTLEIQRTEQGDSAMYLCASSWETSGSTDTQYFGPGTRLTVL.

The genes are TRBV6-5 and TRBJ2-1, with D unresolved. The CDR3 is 11 residues long. With 6 bases removed from V and 4 bases from J, the gap between germline ends came to 4 bases. Per germline, CDR1 MNHEY and CDR2 SVGAGI. The CDR3 reads CASRRYNEQFF. Written as DNA, the CDR3 is TGTGCCAGCAGACGGTACAATGAGCAGTTCTTC.

The chain carries TRBV7-9 and TRBJ2-3; TRBD1 aligns across 8 bases. The junction had 9 bases not matched to a gene; V was cut back by 2 bases and J by 2 bases. The CDR3 contains 17 residues. Looked up from germline, CDR1 is SEHNR and CDR2 is FQNEAQ (reference sequence). CDR3 region: CASSLSVRTGLTDTQYF. CDR3 DNA sequence: TGTGCCAGCAGCTTATCCGTCCGGACAGGGCTCACAGATACGCAGTATTTT.

The chain uses TRBV4-1 and TRBJ2-2, with 9 bases matching TRBD1. V lost 3 bases, J lost 5 bases, and 7 bases stayed unmatched. The CDR3 sequence is 16 residues long. CDR1 MGHRA and CDR2 YSYEKL come from the germline V gene. CDR3 sequence reads: CASSHLWTGDTGELFF. Here the CDR3 DNA reads TGCGCCAGCAGCCATCTCTGGACAGGGGATACCGGGGAGCTGTTTTTT.

The chain combines TRBV6-5 with TRBJ1-2; D gene unclear. The germline V gene encodes CDR1 MNHEY and CDR2 SVGAGI. The CDR3 has 11 amino acids. Deletions cut 4 bases from V and 10 bases from J, with 10 bases between. CDR3 sequence (DNA): TGTGCCAGCAGTTCTGGAGTTGACTACACCTTC. Encoded protein: CASSSGVDYTF.

The chain employs TRBV27 and TRBJ2-3, with D possibly TRBD1 on 6 matching bases. The CDR3 consists of 16 residues. V was pared by 1 base and J by 1 base, with 12 bases between. Germline CDR1 reads MNHEY; CDR2 reads SMNVEV (reference sequence). The CDR3 coding sequence is TGTGCCAGCAGTTTATTTCAGGGGCCTGGCACAGATACGCAGTATTTT. It is translated as CASSLFQGPGTDTQYF.

The chain employs TRBV15 and TRBJ2-7; 7 bases are shared with TRBD2. The V and J ends lost 1 base and 4 bases, in that order; junction bases with no gene match: 13. The CDR3 extends over 17 amino acids. Germline CDR1 and CDR2: LNHNV and YYDKDF (reference sequence). For the CDR3, the DNA is TGTGCCACCAGCAGAGGTGGGGGAGGGGTTTGGGGGTACGAGCAGTACTTC. Protein product: CATSRGGGGVWGYEQYF.

This chain connects TRBV19 to TRBJ2-2; 7 positions agree with TRBD1. The germline gives CDR1 LNHDA, CDR2 SQIVND (reference sequence). With 7 bases clipped from V and 2 bases from J, the junction kept 7 bases outside the gene matches. The CDR3 runs 15 residues. CDR3 sequence: CASTGQDFNTGELFF. Here the CDR3 DNA reads TGTGCCAGTACTGGACAGGATTTTAACACCGGGGAGCTGTTTTTT.

This chain joins TRBV28 and TRBJ1-1; no reliable D call. The CDR3 is 18 residues long. Germline V lookup: CDR1 MDHEN, CDR2 SYDVKM. V was cut by 6 bases and J by 3 bases, with 26 bases left in between. The CDR3, as DNA: TGTGCCAGCAGCTACCCAAAGAGAGGGTCGGGTCTAGACACTGAAGCTTTCTTT. As protein: CASSYPKRGSGLDTEAFF.

V usage is TRBV6-6 and J usage is TRBJ2-7, with a tentative D call TRBD2 (6 bases). V lost 1 base and J 0 bases, leaving 7 bases between the germline ends. Germline V CDR1 and CDR2: MNHNY, SVGAGI (reference sequence). The CDR3 sequence is 14 residues long. The CDR3 region has the DNA TGTGCCAGCAGTTACTTGACTAGCTCCTACGAGCAGTACTTC. It yields the protein CASSYLTSSYEQYF.